This TCR beta chain is drawn from a study of T cells in narcolepsy. As for the study in general: Enrolled donors included narcolepsy type 1 or type 2 patients and healthy controls.

General study results and limits: Blood of same and different patients, but not healthy controls, reportedly held recurring autoreactive clonotypes. HCRT-specific and TRIB2-specific autoreactive clonotypes appeared among same-patient CSF and blood CD4+ clonotypes.

The CDR3 totals 12 residues. Trimming cost V 2 bases and J 3 bases, with 4 bases left between them. The germline V gene encodes CDR1 LGHNT and CDR2 FRNRAP. Repertoires were generated with immunoSEQ multiplex PCR, while TCRdb's copy carries only in-frame clones and drops some. The sample has 32,000 or so clones, almost 80% seen once; the top ten hold roughly 4%. Remarks on this clone: Its antigen is currently unknown.

The receptor comes from a human donor in good health. The chain combines TRBV12-5 with TRBJ1-1, with D hard to call. The sample consisted of memory (CD45RA-) CD4+ T cells from blood. The CDR3: CASGLWDTEAFF. The CDR3 nucleotides are TGTGCTAGTGGTTTGTGGGACACTGAAGCTTTCTTT.